The 4 T cell receptor beta chains reported below all come from one sample, sequenced in a study of CD8+CD57+ T cells in acquired aplastic anemia. Genomic DNA templated the TCR beta VDJ and CDR3 profiling. Using its own MiXCR run on the reads, TCRdb lists one record per CDR3 protein. The sample lists nearly 60,000 distinct CDR3 sequences; around 50% were seen once. Those patients picked for sequencing had displayed CD8+CD57+ cell expansion on flow cytometry. The specimen sequenced was sorted CD4+, CD8+, or CD8+CD57+ T cells (not recorded which) from PBMCs. The receptors were sampled from a human donor with aplastic anemia.

The chain has TRBV11-2 and TRBJ1-1; maybe TRBD1 (5 bases). CDR3 length: 14 amino acids. V dropped 1 base and J dropped 3 bases, with 9 bases sitting between them. Germline loops: CDR1 SGHAT, CDR2 FQNNGV. The CDR3 sequence: CASSLAGGDTEAFF. CDR3 DNA sequence: TGTGCCAGCAGCTTAGCAGGAGGGGACACTGAAGCTTTCTTT.

V usage is TRBV7-8 and J usage is TRBJ2-7; 8 nucleotides agree with TRBD1. The V gene's germline CDR1 is SGHVS and CDR2 FQNEAQ. V lost 7 bases and J lost 5; bases outside the gene matches: 7. CDR3 length: 13 residues. For the CDR3, the DNA is TGTGCCAGCACCGGACAGGGTGTCCACGAGCAGTACTTC. Residues: CASTGQGVHEQYF.

This clonotype has at least ten counts. The chain uses TRBV29-1 and TRBJ1-2; 9 nucleotides align to TRBD1. Germline CDR1 SQVTM, CDR2 ANQGSEA. V lost 7 bases to trimming and J lost 5 bases; unmatched junction nucleotides: 8. The CDR3 totals 13 residues. The CDR3 loop is CSAVRQGEYGYTF. CDR3 coding DNA: TGCAGCGCAGTCCGACAGGGGGAATATGGCTACACCTTC.

The genes are TRBV9 and TRBJ1-6, with 9 bases identical to TRBD1. CDR3 length equals 16 residues. The trim removed 1 base at V and 8 bases at J, leaving 7 bases unmatched. Germline V gives CDR1 SGDLS, CDR2 YYNGEE. DNA of the CDR3: TGTGCCAGCAGCGTATCGACGGACAGGGGAGATTCACCCCTCCACTTT. Amino acid sequence: CASSVSTDRGDSPLHF.